What follows are 10 T cell receptor beta chains derived from one specimen sequenced in a study of blood T cell repertoires in COVID-19. Generated by immunoSEQ multiplex PCR, the TCRdb table keeps only in-frame clones and is missing some. Here the sample spans tens of thousands of clones, 83% being singletons. The sequenced sample was peripheral blood. Source of these receptors: a man between 45 and 60 years old with active COVID-19.

The genes are TRBV18 and TRBJ1-1, with 8 nucleotides matching TRBD1. Germline CDR1 reads KGHSH; CDR2 reads LQKENI. Trimming at V came to 0 bases and at J to 1 base, leaving 4 bases not matched to a gene. This CDR3 contains 16 residues. The CDR3 DNA sequence: TGTGCCAGCTCACCACCCGACAGGGGTGGGAACACTGAAGCTTTCTTT. Translation gives CASSPPDRGGNTEAFF.

The rearrangement joins TRBV5-1 to TRBJ2-1; D may be TRBD2 (5 bases). The CDR3 totals 16 residues. V lost 4 bases, J lost 3 bases, and 17 bases lay in between. The germline V gene has CDR1 SGHRS and CDR2 YFSETQ. The CDR3 loop is CASSPFETRDYNEQFF. As DNA, the CDR3 is TGCGCCAGCAGCCCTTTTGAAACGAGGGACTACAATGAGCAGTTCTTC.

The chain couples TRBV28 to TRBJ2-1; 8 bases align to TRBD2. This CDR3 has 16 residues. Unmatched junction bases numbered 10, after V lost 4 bases and J lost 5 bases. The germline gives CDR1 MDHEN, CDR2 SYDVKM. The chain's CDR3 is CASSSSGGGLNNEQFF. The CDR3 DNA sequence: TGTGCCAGCAGTTCTTCTGGCGGGGGGCTTAACAATGAGCAGTTCTTC.

The chain couples TRBV27 to TRBJ2-1; tentatively, D is TRBD2 (6 bases). The CDR3 sequence is 16 residues long. The ends were cut back, 6 bases at V and 2 bases at J, with 17 bases in the middle. Germline assignment: CDR1 MNHEY and CDR2 SMNVEV (reference sequence). The CDR3 protein is CASRWNSGNTYNEQFF. The DNA for the CDR3 is TGTGCCAGCAGGTGGAATAGCGGCAACACCTACAATGAGCAGTTCTTC.

The CDR3 is CASRLDRGHGYTF. In nucleotides, the CDR3 is TGTGCCAGCAGACTAGACAGGGGGCACGGCTACACCTTC. This rearrangement joins TRBV27 to TRBJ1-2; 10 bases match TRBD1. Germline values: CDR1 MNHEY, CDR2 SMNVEV (reference sequence). This CDR3 contains 13 residues. V lost 6 bases and J lost 8; bases outside the gene matches: 6.

The chain employs TRBV2 and TRBJ1-5; 8 positions match TRBD1. The CDR3 length is 13 residues. V was pared by 11 bases and J by 0 bases, with 3 bases of the junction left unmatched. Germline values: CDR1 SNHLY, CDR2 FYNNEI. Here the CDR3 DNA reads TGTGCCGGGACAGGTGATAGCAATCAGCCCCAGCATTTT. Protein product: CAGTGDSNQPQHF.

This chain uses TRBV30 with TRBJ2-3; 9 positions agree with TRBD2. This CDR3 has 13 residues. The ends lost 3 bases at V and 6 bases at J; junction bases unmatched: 4. Germline loops: CDR1 GTSNPN, CDR2 SVGIG (reference sequence). The CDR3 DNA follows: TGTGCCTGGAGAACTAGCGGGTTGGATACGCAGTATTTT. It specifies CAWRTSGLDTQYF.

This rearrangement joins TRBV7-2 to TRBJ1-4; TRBD1 agrees at 7 bases. With 6 bases clipped from V and 4 bases from J, the junction kept 8 bases outside the gene matches. Germline V gives CDR1 SGHTA, CDR2 FQGNSA. This CDR3 region has 15 residues. CDR3 sequence: CASSRQGKNNEKLFF. CDR3 coding DNA: TGTGCCAGCAGTCGACAGGGCAAAAATAATGAAAAACTGTTTTTT.

This clone was found once. The chain links TRBV2 to TRBJ1-4; the match to TRBD1 covers 9 bases. Per the germline V gene, CDR1 is SNHLY and CDR2 is FYNNEI. The CDR3 extends over 14 amino acids. Trimming removed 7 bases from V and 7 bases from J; junction bases left unmatched: 7. CDR3 in amino acids: CASTRGTGREKLFF. As DNA, the CDR3 is TGTGCCAGCACCAGGGGGACAGGGCGTGAAAAACTGTTTTTT.

This chain joins TRBV18 and TRBJ2-2, with 9 bases lining up with TRBD1. V was clipped by 5 bases and J by 6 bases; unmatched bases: 7. The CDR3 spans 15 residues. Germline V lookup: CDR1 KGHSH, CDR2 LQKENI. The CDR3: CASSAGTGSAGELFF. The CDR3 nucleotides read TGTGCCAGCTCAGCCGGGACAGGGAGCGCCGGGGAGCTGTTTTTT.